A single T cell receptor (beta chain) is shown here with its context. The antigen it binds to is not known. No base quality values were provided; no much bigger clone lies one nucleotide off. CDR1 and CDR2, per the germline V gene, are SNHLY and FYNNEI. The CDR3 spans 12 residues, from the cysteine through the phenylalanine. The DNA shown is the 36-base CDR3, in frame from base 1. V has 8 bases trimmed and J has 4 bases trimmed; junction bases matching no gene number 1. The entry originates in a study of blood T cell repertoires in COVID-19 (dated by TCRdb to 2020 to 2022). Some background on the complete study: Samples from collaborators originated in the United States, Italy and Spain and spanned both the acute and convalescent phases of COVID-19. The prospective study material was composed of cDNA or gDNA derived from T cells, B-cell-depleted T cells, or PBMCs. Subjects who had been exposed to COVID-19, were actively infected with it, or had recovered from it provided the deeply sampled blood TCRbeta repertoires that made up the dataset. The repertoires were made available in a free public database intended to serve as a resource for research on the immune response to SARS-CoV-2. Samples were obtained from the ongoing ImmuneRACE study (first 160 participants) and from 1,254 subjects provided by 6 global collaborators. Sample metadata almost always included a de-identified subject ID, COVID-19 status, age in years and sex. Where available, HLA class I and class II types were obtained from metadata supplied by the sample provider rather than from assay-based typing. Overall study results and their limits: The amount of clinical and demographic metadata varied by source and participant and was provided uncurated.

One collaborating source in Seattle enrolled patients while the patients were actively infected and followed the patients over time throughout the course of disease. Each collaborating institution followed its own protocols to collect whole blood in K2EDTA tubes. For TCRbeta analysis, collaborator samples were shipped as frozen whole blood, as isolated PBMCs, or as DNA extracted from either sample type. The immunoSEQ Assay, a bias-controlled multiplex PCR, was used to amplify TCRbeta CDR3 regions from genomic DNA. The paper's data handling went like this. Nucleated cell counts per sample were estimated from amplification of reference gene primers within the assay. To quantify the absolute abundance of each unique TCRbeta CDR3 rearrangement, sequence reads were collapsed and filtered. For each sample, productive Simpson clonality was calculated as the square root of Simpson's diversity index across productive rearrangements. The table comes from immuneACCESS by way of TCRdb, which keeps in-frame sequences with V and J called. Part of the clones is missing from these tables; in studies checked, under half for an unresolved V gene and the rest for unknown reasons. The V and J calls and the clone size are those of that table, but D and trimming were determined from the DNA. This sample holds about 280,000 clones; approximately 89% were observed only once. Jointly, the top ten make up 11% of the sample.

The chain was built from TRBV2 and TRBJ2-2; the junction holds 7 bases that match TRBD2. The sequence was obtained from a woman aged 25 to 45 with COVID-19, enrolled during active disease. Source material: peripheral blood. The CDR3 protein is CASASGTGELFF. In nucleotide form, the sequence is TGTGCCAGCGCTAGCGGCACCGGGGAGCTGTTTTTT.